This record covers a single T cell receptor beta chain. This sample was included in a study of cytomegalovirus exposure and HLA in healthy donors. 60 Vbeta and 13 Jbeta primers were used in PCR. Per the original methods: Later, 65 million to 90 million unique TCR beta chains were counted in an analysis, and 10 million to 12 million of them were shared. The protocol was immunoSEQ multiplex PCR, while the TCRdb copy is restricted to in-frame clones and leaves out a portion. V and J calls and clone size come straight from that table; D and trimming were deduced from the DNA. The table includes 85,000 to 100,000 clones, around 74% detected once. The V gene end was trimmed by 3 bases and the J gene end by 0 bases; junction bases not matched to a gene: 7. Germline CDR1 and CDR2: KGHSH and LQKENI. This CDR3 comprises 16 residues.

The gene calls are TRBV18 and TRBJ1-2, with 7 bases that match TRBD1. What was sequenced was PBMCs. This clonotype was obtained from a man over 45 in good health and CMV-seropositive. The CDR3 coding sequence is TGTGCCAGCTCACCTAATTCGGGACAGACTAACTATGGCTACACCTTC. Its protein is CASSPNSGQTNYGYTF.